These 6 T cell receptor beta chains originate from one sample sequenced in a study of cytomegalovirus exposure and HLA in healthy donors. Primers for the PCR totalled 60 Vbeta and 13 Jbeta. The data were produced by immunoSEQ multiplex PCR, yet TCRdb's version contains in-frame clones alone and is incomplete. The table lists some 120,000 clones, about 79% of them singletons, with approximately 2% in the top ten. Sequencing used PBMCs. Source of these receptors: a man younger than 35 in good health and CMV-seronegative.

Points on this clone: Its ends do not fully match the called genes, so a read error is possible. The genes are TRBV10-3 and TRBJ2-7; 7 nucleotides agree with TRBD2. The CDR3 length is 8 residues. The germline V gene has CDR1 ENHRY and CDR2 SYGVKD. The CDR3 loop reads CAPRDYLF. The DNA of the CDR3 is TGTGCCCCCCGGGACTACTTATTC.

This chain joins TRBV30 and TRBJ2-1, with a weak D call TRBD1 (5 bases). V was clipped by 5 bases and J by 5 bases, with 10 bases between them. This CDR3 comprises 12 residues. Germline V gene lookup returns CDR1 GTSNPN and CDR2 SVGIG (reference sequence). Here the CDR3 reads CAWEGVDNEQFF. In nucleotides, the CDR3 is TGTGCCTGGGAAGGGGTGGACAATGAGCAGTTCTTC.

V gene TRBV6-8 combines with J gene TRBJ2-2; 8 nucleotides line up with TRBD2. Germline V gives CDR1 MNHGY, CDR2 SAAAGT. Unmatched junction bases numbered 8, after V lost 2 bases and J lost 6 bases. This CDR3 contains 16 residues. The CDR3 sequence is CASSYPHGREAGELFF. Written as DNA, the CDR3 is TGTGCCAGCAGTTACCCTCACGGGAGGGAGGCCGGGGAGCTGTTTTTT.

The gene calls are TRBV29-1 and TRBJ2-3, with D perhaps TRBD2 (7 bases). V was pared by 6 bases and J by 3 bases, with 19 bases between. This CDR3 region has 15 residues. From germline, CDR1 is SQVTM and CDR2 ANQGSEA. The CDR3 DNA reads as TGCAGCGTCAGAGGGGGGGCGCAGGGGACAGATACGCAGTATTTT. This sequence encodes CSVRGGAQGTDTQYF.

The chain couples TRBV6-1 to TRBJ1-1; 7 bases are a match to TRBD1. The length of the CDR3 is 14 residues. V gave up 8 bases and J gave up 3 bases; unmatched junction bases: 9. Germline V gene sequence: CDR1 MNHNS, CDR2 SASEGT. The CDR3 loop is CASGQEGLYTEAFF. The CDR3 DNA is TGTGCCAGCGGACAGGAAGGACTGTACACTGAAGCTTTCTTT.

The chain recombines TRBV19 with TRBJ2-7, with D maybe TRBD1 (6 bases). Looked up from germline, CDR1 is LNHDA and CDR2 is SQIVND (reference sequence). The CDR3 sequence is 14 residues long. With 7 bases removed from V and 6 bases from J, the gap between germline ends came to 19 bases. CDR3 sequence (DNA): TGTGCCAGTAAACACAGGGCCCAAATCGGCGAGCAGTACTTC. Translation: CASKHRAQIGEQYF.